This T cell receptor beta chain was sequenced in a study of T-cell reconstitution after alpha-beta-depleted transplantation in children. The TCRbeta library incorporated unique molecular identifiers. TCRdb re-called the PCR reads with MiXCR, one entry per CDR3 protein. The sample includes around 580,000 distinct CDR3 sequences, 23% of them seen just once. The germline V gene encodes CDR1 DFQATT and CDR2 SNEGSKA (reference sequence). V was cut by 0 bases and J by 1 base, with 17 bases left in between. The CDR3 contains 17 residues. This clonotype showed up just a few times. This clonotype was sampled from a boy in the first two years of life who had a stem cell transplant for acute myeloid leukemia, so the T cells may come from the graft donor. V is TRBV20-1 and J is TRBJ2-3, with a weak D call TRBD2 (7 bases). Specimen: PBMCs, mostly from graft donor cells, collected 360 days after TCRalphabeta/CD19-depleted stem cell transplant. This chain's CDR3 is CSARDWDGGPGTDTQYF. CDR3 sequence (DNA): TGCAGTGCTAGAGATTGGGACGGGGGGCCAGGCACAGATACGCAGTATTTT.